The rows below give T cell receptor beta chains drawn from one sample of a study of T cells in Graves' hyperthyroidism and ophthalmopathy. A single record per CDR3 protein comes from TCRdb applying MiXCR to the multiplex PCR reads. The repertoire holds approximately 600,000 distinct CDR3 sequences, with approximately 15% as singletons. Source material: blood. These receptors came from a woman between 25 and 40 years old with Graves' hyperthyroidism that later progressed to Graves' ophthalmopathy. Both conserved end residues are part of each CDR3. The D gene is left open where the match is weak. Not all rows give a size; the values are once, few, many and, for expanded clones, a class.

length	size	V	D	J	DNA	CDR3
13	.	TRBV7-9	.	TRBJ2-7	TGTGCCAGCAGCTTACGAGAGGTCGGCGAGCAGTACTTC	CASSLREVGEQYF
14	many	TRBV7-2	.	TRBJ2-2	TGTGCCAGCAGCATACGGTGGGACACCGGGGAGCTGTTTTTT	CASSIRWDTGELFF
14	many	TRBV12-5	.	TRBJ1-2	TGTGCTAGTGGTTGGTGGGGGGGGCTGGATGGCTACACCTTC	CASGWWGGLDGYTF
15	many	TRBV7-2	TRBD2	TRBJ2-7	TGTGCCAGCAGCTCCGGGGGGGGTCTGGTCTACGAGCAGTACTTC	CASSSGGGLVYEQYF
17	many	TRBV6-2/TRBV6-3	.	TRBJ2-1	TGTGCCAGCAGTCCCAGGGACTCGTCGAGGGATGACAATGAGCAGTTCTTC	CASSPRDSSRDDNEQFF
14	many	TRBV6-2/TRBV6-3	TRBD1	TRBJ2-7	TGTGCCAGCAGTTACCCGGGACAGTCCTACGAGCAGTACTTC	CASSYPGQSYEQYF
13	many	TRBV20-1	TRBD1	TRBJ1-4	TGCAGTGCCGGACAGGGGGCGACTGAAAAACTGTTTTTT	CSAGQGATEKLFF
13	many	TRBV20-1	.	TRBJ2-7	TGCAGTGCTAGCGGGGGAGATTGGTACGAGCAGTACTTC	CSASGGDWYEQYF
16	few	TRBV28	TRBD2	TRBJ2-3	TGTGCCAGCGGACGGGGGCTAGCGGGAGGCACAGATACGCAGTATTTT	CASGRGLAGGTDTQYF
16	few	TRBV5-6	.	TRBJ2-7	TGTGCCAGCAGCTTGCCCCTACAGGGAGGGTCCTACGAGCAGTACTTC	CASSLPLQGGSYEQYF
15	many	TRBV28	.	TRBJ1-2	TGTGCCAGCAGTCCCACCACACCTCGTAACTATGGCTACACCTTC	CASSPTTPRNYGYTF
16	many	TRBV12-3/TRBV12-4	.	TRBJ2-7	TGTGCCAGCAGCTTGGGGGAAATCGGGACGGATTACGAGCAGTACTTC	CASSLGEIGTDYEQYF
14	many	TRBV20-1	TRBD2	TRBJ2-1	TGCAGTGCTAACCCGGGACTAGGCAACAATGAGCAGTTCTTC	CSANPGLGNNEQFF
14	many	TRBV5-4	.	TRBJ1-6	TGTGCCAGCAGCATCGGACAGCCTAATTCACCCCTCCACTTT	CASSIGQPNSPLHF
17	few	TRBV20-1	TRBD1	TRBJ1-3	TGCAGTGCTTTATCCGGGACAGCGGTCCGTCAGGGAAACACCATATATTTT	CSALSGTAVRQGNTIYF
14	many	TRBV27	.	TRBJ2-3	TGTGCCAGTCGGACCACCGATATACGGGATACGCAGTATTTT	CASRTTDIRDTQYF
16	few	TRBV5-6	TRBD2	TRBJ2-1	TGTGCCAGCAGCTTGGCTAGCGGGAGCATTTTCGATGAGCAGTTCTTC	CASSLASGSIFDEQFF
14	many	TRBV12-5	.	TRBJ2-3	TGTGCTAGTGGTTTTGGACCGAGCACAGATACGCAGTATTTT	CASGFGPSTDTQYF
13	many	TRBV11-1	.	TRBJ2-4	TGTGCCAGCAGCTCCCACGCGAAAAACATTCAGTACTTC	CASSSHAKNIQYF
13	.	TRBV7-2	TRBD2	TRBJ2-3	TGTGCCAGCGGGGGAGGGTACACAGATACGCAGTATTTT	CASGGGYTDTQYF
15	many	TRBV24-1	TRBD1	TRBJ2-5	TGTGCCACCAGTGATTTTGGGACAGGGAGAGAGACCCAGTACTTC	CATSDFGTGRETQYF
14	many	TRBV7-8	TRBD2	TRBJ2-1	TGTGCCAGCAGCTTGCAAGGGACTAGCATTGAGCAGTTCTTC	CASSLQGTSIEQFF
15	many	TRBV20-1	.	TRBJ2-1	TGCAGTGCTAGATCCGGGGCGCAGACGTCACCTGAGCAGTTCTTC	CSARSGAQTSPEQFF
17	many	TRBV7-2	TRBD1	TRBJ2-1	TGTGCCAGCAGCTTATTACTACCGGGACAGGGGCACAATGAGCAGTTCTTC	CASSLLLPGQGHNEQFF
13	.	TRBV7-9	.	TRBJ2-5	TGTGCCAGCAGCTCACTCCCAGAGGAGACCCAGTACTTC	CASSSLPEETQYF
16	.	TRBV5-1	.	TRBJ2-6	TGCGCCAGCAGCTTCTCCGTTGGGGCGCAAGCCAACGTCCTGACTTTC	CASSFSVGAQANVLTF
14	.	TRBV2	.	TRBJ2-7	TGTGCCAGCAGTGTGTCTAGCACGGCCTACGAGCAGTACTTC	CASSVSSTAYEQYF
15	.	TRBV28	.	TRBJ2-7	TGTGCCAGCAGTTTATCCGGCGACAGGCTGCACGAGCAGTACTTC	CASSLSGDRLHEQYF
16	many	TRBV7-2	TRBD2	TRBJ2-7	TGTGCCAGCAGCGCCGCTTTAGCGGGAGGGCCCTACGAGCAGTACTTC	CASSAALAGGPYEQYF
15	many	TRBV19	.	TRBJ1-6	TGTGCCAGTAGTGACGAGGACAGAGGAACTTCACCCCTCCACTTT	CASSDEDRGTSPLHF
13	many	TRBV20-1	.	TRBJ2-2	TGCAGTGTTACGGGAGAGAAGGGCGGGGAGCTGTTTTTT	CSVTGEKGGELFF
17	.	TRBV9	TRBD2	TRBJ2-7	TGTGCCAGCAGCGCGGGACTAGCGGGAGGGAGGGACTACGAGCAGTACTTC	CASSAGLAGGRDYEQYF
16	few	TRBV9	.	TRBJ2-7	TGTGCCAGCAGCGTAGGAAGCCCGACCGTTTACAACGAGCAGTACTTC	CASSVGSPTVYNEQYF
17	.	TRBV5-6	TRBD2	TRBJ2-7	TGTGCCAGCAGCTTGAAAACGGGACTAGCGGGGTTCTACGAGCAGTACTTC	CASSLKTGLAGFYEQYF
15	many	TRBV12-3/TRBV12-4	TRBD2	TRBJ2-3	TGTGCCAGCGGCGTGCCAAGCGGGAGAGGAGATACGCAGTATTTT	CASGVPSGRGDTQYF
15	.	TRBV7-2	.	TRBJ2-7	TGTGCCAGCAGCCAAGGTGGGGGGAGCTCCTACGAGCAGTACTTC	CASSQGGGSSYEQYF
15	.	TRBV20-1	TRBD2	TRBJ2-5	TGCAGTGCTCCGACTAGCGGTTCGGGAGCGGAGACCCAGTACTTC	CSAPTSGSGAETQYF
14	.	TRBV20-1	TRBD2	TRBJ2-1	TGCAGTGCCCACCTGGGACTAGCTTACAATGAGCAGTTCTTC	CSAHLGLAYNEQFF
14	many	TRBV28	TRBD1	TRBJ2-7	TGTGCCAGCAGTTATGGGACAGGGTTCTACGAGCAGTACTTC	CASSYGTGFYEQYF
19	many	TRBV9	.	TRBJ2-7	TGTGCCAGCAGCGTAGGTTCCCCCATGGGGGTCGGGGGCTCCTACGAGCAGTACTTC	CASSVGSPMGVGGSYEQYF
11	few	TRBV24-1	.	TRBJ2-7	TGTGCCACCAGTCAGTTGGACGAGCAGTACTTC	CATSQLDEQYF
15	few	TRBV27	TRBD1	TRBJ1-4	TGTGCCAGCAGTTCGATAGGGACAGGGGACGAAAAACTGTTTTTT	CASSSIGTGDEKLFF
14	.	TRBV9	.	TRBJ1-3	TGTGCCAGCAGCGCGGGGGCAGATGGAAACACCATATATTTT	CASSAGADGNTIYF
11	.	TRBV27	.	TRBJ1-2	TGTGCCAGCAGTCCCGGAGGGAGCTACACCTTC	CASSPGGSYTF
16	many	TRBV7-9	TRBD2	TRBJ2-5	TGTGCCAGCAGCGCCGGACTAGCGGGAGGAGGAGAGACCCAGTACTTC	CASSAGLAGGGETQYF
13	many	TRBV6-1	.	TRBJ1-1	TGTGCCAGCAGTGAAACGGACGCCACTGAAGCTTTCTTT	CASSETDATEAFF
15	many	TRBV24-1	.	TRBJ2-5	TGTGCCACCAGTGATAACGAAGAGGGAGGAGAGACCCAGTACTTC	CATSDNEEGGETQYF
14	many	TRBV7-3	.	TRBJ2-1	TGTGCCAGCAGCTTAGGAGGGGGCCCGCAGGAGCAGTTCTTC	CASSLGGGPQEQFF
14	few	TRBV28	.	TRBJ2-1	TGTGCCAGCAGACTAGCCGCGAGTCCCGCGATTCAGTTCTTC	CASRLAASPAIQFF
16	many	TRBV14	TRBD2	TRBJ2-3	TGTGCCAGCAGCCAAGTCGGGAGCGGGAGAGGAGATACGCAGTATTTT	CASSQVGSGRGDTQYF
15	many	TRBV28	.	TRBJ2-1	TGTGCCAGTAGGGAAGGACCGCTCCCTTACAATGAGCAGTTCTTC	CASREGPLPYNEQFF
13	.	TRBV24-1	.	TRBJ1-4	TGTGCCACCAGTAGGTTCGGGGATGAAAAACTGTTTTTT	CATSRFGDEKLFF
16	many	TRBV28	TRBD1	TRBJ1-5	TGTGCCAGCACTTCGGCCGGGACAGGGCTTTATCAGCCCCAGCATTTT	CASTSAGTGLYQPQHF
14	many	TRBV30	TRBD2	TRBJ2-1	TGTGCCTGGGCGGGAGGGGTGTCCTACAATGAGCAGTTCTTC	CAWAGGVSYNEQFF
17	.	TRBV11-3	TRBD1	TRBJ2-2	TGTGCCAGCAGCACCCGGACAGGGGGATCAAACACCGGGGAGCTGTCTTTT	CASSTRTGGSNTGELSF
17	many	TRBV28	.	TRBJ2-6	TGTGCCAGCAGTGGAGGGGATTCCCTCTCTGGGGCCAACGTCCTGACTTTC	CASSGGDSLSGANVLTF